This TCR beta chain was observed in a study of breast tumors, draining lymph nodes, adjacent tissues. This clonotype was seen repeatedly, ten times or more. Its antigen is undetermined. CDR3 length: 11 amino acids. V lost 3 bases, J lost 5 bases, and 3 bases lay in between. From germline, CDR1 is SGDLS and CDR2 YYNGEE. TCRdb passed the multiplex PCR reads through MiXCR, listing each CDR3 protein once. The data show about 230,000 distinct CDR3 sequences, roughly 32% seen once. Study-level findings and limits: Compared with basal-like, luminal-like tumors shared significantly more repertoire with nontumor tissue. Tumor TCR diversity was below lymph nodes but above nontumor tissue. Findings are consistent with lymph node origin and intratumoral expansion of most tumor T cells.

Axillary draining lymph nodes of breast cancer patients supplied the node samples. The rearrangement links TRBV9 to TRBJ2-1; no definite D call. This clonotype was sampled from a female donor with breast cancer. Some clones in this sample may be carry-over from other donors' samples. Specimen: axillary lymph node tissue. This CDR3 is CASSGHNEQFF. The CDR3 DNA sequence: TGTGCCAGCAGCGGGCACAATGAGCAGTTCTTC.